The 18 T cell receptor beta chains below all came from one sample that was sequenced in a study of blood T cell repertoires in COVID-19. Libraries were prepared by immunoSEQ multiplex PCR; TCRdb keeps only in-frame clonotypes and omits some of them. This sample has tens of thousands of clones, with 65% to 80% found just once. Specimen: peripheral blood. Receptors were obtained from a man in his 70s with acute or convalescent COVID-19.

The chain couples TRBV11-1 to TRBJ1-5; D unresolved. The CDR3 covers 13 residues. Germline assignment: CDR1 SGHAT and CDR2 FQDESV (reference sequence). V lost 0 bases, J lost 7 bases, and 7 bases lay in between. Written as DNA, the CDR3 is TGTGCCAGCAGCTTAGCCCCCGAGCAGCCCCAGCATTTT. It codes for CASSLAPEQPQHF.

The chain joins TRBV7-8 to TRBJ2-6, with D perhaps TRBD1 (5 bases). CDR1 SGHVS and CDR2 FQNEAQ come from the germline V gene. The CDR3 is 16 residues long. V was cut by 2 bases and J by 4 bases, with 12 bases left in between. The CDR3 loop reads CASSLRQGTGANVLTF. DNA for the CDR3: TGTGCCAGCAGCTTACGGCAGGGAACCGGGGCCAACGTCCTGACTTTC.

This clone occurred once. This chain links TRBV10-3 with TRBJ2-1, with a tentative D call TRBD1 (6 bases). Germline V gene sequence: CDR1 ENHRY, CDR2 SYGVKD. This CDR3 is 12 amino acids long. V was trimmed by 8 bases and J by 5 bases, leaving 10 bases between them. The CDR3 DNA follows: TGTGCCATCCTGGACAGACACAATGAGCAGTTCTTC. Its protein product is CAILDRHNEQFF.

The V gene is TRBV19, the J gene TRBJ1-1; tentative D call: TRBD1 (5 bases). The V and J ends lost 1 base and 4 bases respectively, with 13 bases between them. Germline assignment: CDR1 LNHDA and CDR2 SQIVND (reference sequence). This CDR3 has 15 residues. CDR3 region: CASSIGQGGITEAFF. In DNA form, the CDR3 reads TGTGCCAGTAGTATAGGTCAGGGAGGTATCACTGAAGCTTTCTTT.

The rearrangement uses TRBV2 and TRBJ2-7, with D perhaps matching TRBD1 (5 bases). This CDR3 is built from 12 residues. The V end lost 7 bases, the J end lost 0 bases, and 7 bases lay between the germline ends. Looked up from germline, CDR1 is SNHLY and CDR2 is FYNNEI. CDR3 region: CASNRLSYEQYF. In nucleotides, the CDR3 is TGTGCCAGCAACAGGCTCTCCTACGAGCAGTACTTC. The complete variable domain, with remaining parts taken from reference TRBV2 and TRBJ2-7, reads EPEVTQTPSHQVTQMGQEVILRCVPISNHLYFYWYRQILGQKVEFLVSFYNNEISEKSEIFDDQFSVERPDGSNFTLKIRSTKLEDSAMYFCASNRLSYEQYFGPGTRLTVT.

This clone was seen once. The chain uses TRBV28 and TRBJ1-6, with D perhaps matching TRBD1 (5 bases). Germline CDR1 reads MDHEN; CDR2 reads SYDVKM. The CDR3 spans 13 residues. V dropped 10 bases and J dropped 7 bases, with 14 bases sitting between them. CDR3 nucleotides: TGTGCCACGCGGGCGGGGCACAATTCACCCCTCCACTTT. Its protein product is CATRAGHNSPLHF.

The table lists this clone with a few counts. The chain has TRBV27 and TRBJ2-3; TRBD2 matches 7 bases. CDR1 and CDR2 from the germline V gene are MNHEY and SMNVEV (reference sequence). The CDR3 totals 15 residues. V was pared by 3 bases and J by 4 bases, with 7 bases of the junction left unmatched. The CDR3 sequence: CASSFLAGVSDTQYF. The CDR3 DNA reads as TGTGCCAGCAGTTTTCTCGCGGGGGTATCAGATACGCAGTATTTT.

V is TRBV10-3 and J is TRBJ1-5; D perhaps matches TRBD1 (5 bases). The germline gives CDR1 ENHRY, CDR2 SYGVKD. Trimming stripped 3 bases from V and 1 base from J, with 13 bases between. The CDR3 contains 16 residues. CDR3 bases: TGTGCCATCAGTGAATTTGGAGGGACCAGCAATCAGCCCCAGCATTTT. It specifies CAISEFGGTSNQPQHF.

This sequence joins TRBV4-1 and TRBJ1-1; TRBD1 is a possible D gene (5 bases). The V gene lost 1 base and the J gene lost 6 bases, with 15 bases spanning the gap. The CDR3 extends over 15 amino acids. Germline CDR1 reads MGHRA; CDR2 reads YSYEKL. CDR3 DNA: TGCGCCAGCAGCCAAGGGGGTTGGGGGGTCGCTGAAGCTTTCTTT. Translation: CASSQGGWGVAEAFF.

V gene TRBV7-2 combines with J gene TRBJ2-7, with 7 bases matching TRBD1. From germline, CDR1 is SGHTA and CDR2 FQGNSA. The V and J ends lost 1 base and 6 bases, in that order; junction bases with no gene match: 6. The CDR3 runs to 14 residues. The CDR3 coding sequence is TGTGCCAGCAGCTTAGAAAGACAGGGTACCGAGCAGTACTTC. Amino acid sequence: CASSLERQGTEQYF.

The chain carries TRBV5-4 and TRBJ2-7; D ambiguous. The CDR3 sequence is 17 residues long. With 0 bases removed from V and 3 bases from J, the gap between germline ends came to 19 bases. Germline CDR1 is SGHNT and CDR2 is YYREEE (reference sequence). CDR3 protein: CASSLDWSRSFFYEQYV. DNA of the CDR3: TGTGCCAGCAGCTTGGATTGGAGCCGATCCTTCTTCTACGAGCAGTACGTC.

The chain joins TRBV2 to TRBJ2-5; 9 bases agree with TRBD1. CDR1 and CDR2 from the germline V gene are SNHLY and FYNNEI. The CDR3 extends over 15 amino acids. V was pared by 5 bases and J by 4 bases, with 8 bases of the junction left unmatched. The CDR3 spells CASSLDRGFRETQYF. In DNA, the CDR3 is TGTGCCAGCAGTTTGGACAGGGGATTTAGAGAGACCCAGTACTTC.

This chain links TRBV11-3 with TRBJ2-1; possible D gene TRBD2, 5 bases. V was cut by 3 bases and J by 9 bases, with 12 bases left in between. The germline gives CDR1 SGHNT, CDR2 YENEEA. The CDR3 has 13 amino acids. CDR3 amino acids: CASSFSDWGEQFF. The DNA of the CDR3 is TGTGCCAGCAGCTTCTCGGACTGGGGTGAGCAGTTCTTC.

The chain links TRBV6-5 to TRBJ1-2; D unresolved. The CDR3 runs 14 residues. The ends were cut back, 6 bases at V and 0 bases at J, with 11 bases in the middle. Germline V lookup: CDR1 MNHEY, CDR2 SVGAGI. The CDR3 DNA is TGTGCCAGCAGAACGGCGGGGACTAACTATGGCTACACCTTC. It translates to CASRTAGTNYGYTF.

The chain is built from TRBV29-1 and TRBJ2-7, with D perhaps matching TRBD1 (6 bases). CDR1 and CDR2 from the germline V gene are SQVTM and ANQGSEA. This CDR3 has 16 amino acids. The V end lost 0 bases, the J end lost 0 bases, and 15 bases lay between the germline ends. As DNA, the CDR3 is TGCAGCGTTGAAGATGTGGACAGTCAGAGCTCCTACGAGCAGTACTTC. Translation: CSVEDVDSQSSYEQYF.

The rearrangement links TRBV7-6 to TRBJ1-1; D is undetermined. Trimming cost V 3 bases and J 4 bases, with 9 bases left between them. Germline CDR1 is SGHVS and CDR2 is FNYEAQ. The CDR3 is 13 amino acids. The CDR3 region is CASSLSIGTEAFF. CDR3 sequence (DNA): TGTGCCAGCAGCTTGAGTATCGGCACTGAAGCTTTCTTT.

This sequence joins TRBV5-1 and TRBJ2-3; possible D gene TRBD2, 6 bases. Germline V CDR1 and CDR2: SGHRS, YFSETQ. Trimming cost V 4 bases and J 2 bases, with 14 bases left between them. This CDR3 comprises 15 residues. CDR3 sequence (DNA): TGCGCCAGCAGCGGTAGCGGTTCGTTCACAGATACGCAGTATTTT. This translates into CASSGSGSFTDTQYF.

The chain employs TRBV6-1 and TRBJ1-1, with 9 nucleotides matching TRBD1. The germline CDR1 and CDR2 sequences are MNHNS and SASEGT. Trimming at V came to 6 bases and at J to 11 bases, leaving 13 bases not matched to a gene. The CDR3 is made up of 14 amino acids. The CDR3 DNA is TGTGCCAGCAGCCGTGGACAGGGGACCGTGGTGGCTTTCTTT. It is translated as CASSRGQGTVVAFF.